This TCR beta chain was sequenced during a study of T cells after yellow fever vaccination. Trimming cost V 0 bases and J 0 bases; bases outside gene matches: 1. Germline V gene lookup returns CDR1 SGHKS and CDR2 YYEKEE (reference sequence). This CDR3 is 16 amino acids long. TCRdb used MiXCR to reprocess the 5' RACE reads, holding one entry per CDR3 protein. The sample has some 240,000 distinct CDR3 sequences; roughly 3.3% are singletons. The sequence was collected from a young man who received the YFV17D yellow fever vaccine. The chain is built from TRBV5-5 and TRBJ2-2; 8 bases fit TRBD1. Specimen: CD4+ T cells sorted from PBMCs, collected 10 days after the yellow fever booster vaccination. CDR3 nucleotide sequence: TGTGCCAGCAGCTTGGTGACAGGGGCGAACACCGGGGAGCTGTTTTTT. Amino acids: CASSLVTGANTGELFF.